The clone carrying this TCR beta chain was counted many times. This sample was included in a study of Graves' ophthalmopathy and Graves' hyperthyroidism. Patients were excluded if they had other autoimmune diseases or uncontrolled infections, and likewise if pregnancy or lactation applied. For repertoire sequencing, the TCR beta CDR3 regions were amplified from RNA transcripts. Following a first-round RT-PCR that used HTBI primers, a second-round multiplex PCR was carried out. TCRdb ran MiXCR on the multiplex PCR reads and lists one entry per CDR3 protein. The data contain over 450,000 distinct CDR3 sequences, 13% to 15% of them singletons. CDR3 length: 14 amino acids. Trimming shortened V by 2 bases and J by 3 bases, and 10 bases separated the two germline ends.

Material: blood. The chain is built from TRBV12-3 or TRBV12-4 and TRBJ1-1; D not resolved. This clonotype originated in a woman aged 25 to 45 with Graves' ophthalmopathy. The chain's CDR3 is CASSLPGRYTEAFF. The CDR3 DNA sequence: TGTGCCAGCAGTTTACCGGGGAGGTACACTGAAGCTTTCTTT.